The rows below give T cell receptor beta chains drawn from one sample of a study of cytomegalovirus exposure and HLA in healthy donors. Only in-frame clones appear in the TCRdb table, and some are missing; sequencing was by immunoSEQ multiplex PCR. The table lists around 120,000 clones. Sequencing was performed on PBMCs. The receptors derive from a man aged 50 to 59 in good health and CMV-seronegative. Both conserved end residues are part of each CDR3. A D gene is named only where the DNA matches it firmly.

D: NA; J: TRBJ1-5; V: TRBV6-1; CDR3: CASSDPGTINQPQHF; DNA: TGTGCCAGCAGCGACCCCGGGACAATCAATCAGCCCCAGCATTTT
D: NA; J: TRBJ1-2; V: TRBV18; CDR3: CASSEAQGGGDGYTF; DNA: TGTGCCAGCTCAGAGGCGCAGGGTGGAGGGGATGGCTACACCTTC
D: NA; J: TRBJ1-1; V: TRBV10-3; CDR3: CAISEGAAFF; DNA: TGTGCCATCAGTGAGGGGGCGGCTTTCTTT
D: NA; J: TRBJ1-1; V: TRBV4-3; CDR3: CASSQDRGYEAFF; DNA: TGCGCCAGCAGCCAAGATCGGGGGTATGAAGCTTTCTTT
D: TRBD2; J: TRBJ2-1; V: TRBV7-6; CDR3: CASSGGSSYNEQFF; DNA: TGTGCCAGCAGCGGCGGGAGCTCCTACAATGAGCAGTTCTTC
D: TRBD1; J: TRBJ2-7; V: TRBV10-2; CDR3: CASRDGTGGGEQYF; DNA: TGCGCCAGCAGGGACGGGACAGGGGGTGGCGAGCAGTACTTC
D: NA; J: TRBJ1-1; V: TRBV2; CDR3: CASSVTGKDTEAFF; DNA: TGTGCCAGCAGCGTTACCGGGAAAGACACTGAAGCTTTCTTT
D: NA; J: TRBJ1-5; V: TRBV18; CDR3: CASSEGSRNQPQHF; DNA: TGTGCCAGCTCGGAGGGAAGTAGGAATCAGCCCCAGCATTTT
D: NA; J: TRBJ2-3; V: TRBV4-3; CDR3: CASREGADATDTQYF; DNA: TGCGCCAGCAGGGAGGGAGCTGATGCGACAGATACGCAGTATTTT
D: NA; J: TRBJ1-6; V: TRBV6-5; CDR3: CASRTVNSPLHF; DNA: TGTGCCAGCAGAACGGTTAATTCACCCCTCCACTTT
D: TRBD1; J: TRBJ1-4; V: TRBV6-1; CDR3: CASLPGDRGGEKLFF; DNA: TGTGCCAGCCTTCCGGGGGACAGGGGAGGCGAAAAACTGTTTTTT
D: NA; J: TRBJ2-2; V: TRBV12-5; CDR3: CASGLYSSTGELFF; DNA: TGTGCTAGTGGTTTGTATTCCAGCACCGGGGAGCTGTTTTTT
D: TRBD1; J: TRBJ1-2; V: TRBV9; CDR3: CASSREAGGRYGYTF; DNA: TGTGCCAGCAGCCGAGAGGCAGGGGGCAGGTATGGCTACACCTTC
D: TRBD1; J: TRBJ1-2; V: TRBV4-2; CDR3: CASSHTGGSGYTF; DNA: TGTGCCAGCAGCCACACAGGGGGCTCGGGCTACACCTTC
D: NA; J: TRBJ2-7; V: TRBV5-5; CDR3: CASSLAGWGEQYF; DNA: TGTGCCAGCAGCTTGGCAGGGTGGGGCGAGCAGTACTTC
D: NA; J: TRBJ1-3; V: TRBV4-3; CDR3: CASSQGVRSSGNTIYF; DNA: TGCGCCAGCAGCCAAGGGGTGCGGAGCTCTGGAAACACCATATATTTT
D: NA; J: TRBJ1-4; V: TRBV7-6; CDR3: CASSAGQFEKLFF; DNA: TGTGCCAGCAGCGCCGGACAGTTTGAAAAACTGTTTTTT
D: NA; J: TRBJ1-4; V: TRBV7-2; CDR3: CASSLVAGDEKLFF; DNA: TGTGCCAGCAGCTTAGTGGCAGGGGATGAAAAACTGTTTTTT
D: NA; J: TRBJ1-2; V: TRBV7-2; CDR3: CASSFLNYGYTF; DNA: TGTGCCAGCAGCTTTTTAAACTATGGCTACACCTTC
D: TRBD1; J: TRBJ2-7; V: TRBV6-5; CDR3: CASSPRTGVFEQYF; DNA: TGTGCCAGCAGTCCTAGGACAGGTGTTTTTGAGCAGTACTTC
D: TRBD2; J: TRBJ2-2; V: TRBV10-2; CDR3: CASSVAGGYTGELFF; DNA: TGCGCCAGCAGTGTTGCGGGGGGCTATACCGGGGAGCTGTTTTTT
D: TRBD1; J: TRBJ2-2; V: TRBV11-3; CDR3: CASSRSTGPGELFF; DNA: TGTGCCAGCAGCCGCTCGACAGGGCCCGGGGAGCTGTTTTTT
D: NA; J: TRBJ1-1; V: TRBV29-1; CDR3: CSVDPLAVNTEAFF; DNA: TGCAGCGTTGACCCTCTGGCAGTGAACACTGAAGCTTTCTTT
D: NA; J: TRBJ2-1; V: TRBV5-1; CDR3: CASSLRSGEQFF; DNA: TGCGCCAGCAGCTTGAGGTCGGGTGAGCAGTTCTTC
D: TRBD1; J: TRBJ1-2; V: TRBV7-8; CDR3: CASSPRRDRIIYGYTF; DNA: TGTGCCAGCAGCCCCCGACGGGACAGAATAATCTATGGCTACACCTTC
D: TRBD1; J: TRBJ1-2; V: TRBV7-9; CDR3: CASSGGTGDYYGYTF; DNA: TGTGCCAGCAGCGGCGGGACAGGTGATTACTATGGCTACACCTTC
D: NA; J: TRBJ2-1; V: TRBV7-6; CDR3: CASSTPGLSNEQFF; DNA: TGTGCCAGCAGCACCCCGGGTTTATCGAATGAGCAGTTCTTC